The 17 T cell receptor beta chains below come from one sample, sequenced in a study of CD8 T cells in Susac syndrome. The authors reverse transcribed roughly 0.45 to 1 ug RNA with random hexamers. TCRdb analysed the immunoSEQ multiplex PCR reads with MiXCR anew, one entry per CDR3 protein. The sample contains around 45,000 distinct CDR3 sequences, almost 95% of which appear only once. The sample consisted of CD8+ T cells from PBMCs. The receptor source for this set is a human donor in good health.

This chain links TRBV20-1 with TRBJ2-2; D is ambiguous. Germline assignment: CDR1 DFQATT and CDR2 SNEGSKA (reference sequence). The CDR3 runs 13 residues. Trimming removed 1 base from V and 3 bases from J, with 6 bases in between. The CDR3: CSARGDYTGELFF. CDR3 nucleotide sequence: TGCAGTGCTAGAGGAGACTACACCGGGGAGCTGTTTTTT.

The J gene is TRBJ1-1, the V gene TRBV30; D perhaps matches TRBD1 (5 bases). The germline gives CDR1 GTSNPN, CDR2 SVGIG (reference sequence). V was shortened by 0 bases and J by 8 bases, with 13 bases between the two germline ends. The CDR3 totals 13 residues. The CDR3 DNA reads as TGTGCCTGGAGTGTACAAGGGGACGTCGAAGCTTTCTTT. Its protein is CAWSVQGDVEAFF.

The V and J genes are TRBV30 and TRBJ2-1; 11 bases align to TRBD2. The germline V gene has CDR1 GTSNPN and CDR2 SVGIG (reference sequence). V trimming: 2 bases; J trimming: 1 base; junction bases outside the gene matches: 10. The CDR3 is 18 residues long. The CDR3 loop is CAWSLGPVAGGSYNEQFF. The DNA for the CDR3 is TGTGCCTGGAGTCTGGGCCCCGTAGCGGGAGGGTCCTACAATGAGCAGTTCTTC.

This clonotype was seen once. The CDR3 DNA sequence: TGTGCCACCCAGGGACTAATCTCCTACAATGAGCAGTTCTTC. The encoded protein is CATQGLISYNEQFF. The chain uses TRBV15 and TRBJ2-1, with TRBD2 matching over 7 bases. Germline V CDR1 and CDR2: LNHNV, YYDKDF (reference sequence). CDR3 length: 14 residues. Trimming took 8 bases from V and 0 from J; bases not matched to a gene: 4.

V gene TRBV3-1 combines with J gene TRBJ1-2; 8 bases line up with TRBD1. The V and J ends lost 4 bases and 6 bases, in that order; junction bases with no gene match: 4. Germline CDR1 reads LGHDT; CDR2 reads YNNKEL (reference sequence). The CDR3 is 13 amino acids. CDR3 residues: CASSPDRVDGYTF. DNA for the CDR3: TGTGCCAGCAGCCCGGACAGGGTCGATGGCTACACCTTC.

The rearrangement uses TRBV7-9 and TRBJ2-1, with TRBD2 matching over 12 bases. The germline V gene has CDR1 SEHNR and CDR2 FQNEAQ (reference sequence). This CDR3 has 16 amino acids. V lost 1 base and J lost 5; bases outside the gene matches: 3. CDR3 nucleotide sequence: TGTGCCAGCAGCTTAGGACTAGCGGGAGCGGACAATGAGCAGTTCTTC. This translates into CASSLGLAGADNEQFF.

V and J are TRBV15 and TRBJ2-1; no firm D call. V was pared by 0 bases and J by 2 bases, with 14 bases between. CDR3 size: 17 residues. Germline-derived CDR1 and CDR2 are LNHNV and YYDKDF (reference sequence). The CDR3 coding sequence is TGTGCCACCAGCAGAGATGCGACCACCCGGACCTACAATGAGCAGTTCTTC. Translation: CATSRDATTRTYNEQFF. Using reference TRBV15 and TRBJ2-1 for the parts outside the CDR3, the full variable domain is DAMVIQNPRYQVTQFGKPVTLSCSQTLNHNVMYWYQQKSSQAPKLLFHYYDKDFNNEADTPDNFQSRRPNTSFCFLDIRSPGLGDTAMYLCATSRDATTRTYNEQFFGPGTRLTVL.

This clonotype occurred once. The V and J genes are TRBV2 and TRBJ1-2; D uncertain. Trimming took off 4 bases at V and 6 bases at J, with 12 bases between the two ends. CDR1 is SNHLY and CDR2 is FYNNEI in the germline V gene. The CDR3 has 13 amino acids. CDR3 amino acids: CASSGAPYDGYTF. The DNA for the CDR3 is TGTGCCAGCAGTGGGGCTCCTTATGATGGCTACACCTTC.

This chain links TRBV3-1 with TRBJ2-7; no definite D call. The CDR3 runs 14 residues. Trimming left V 3 bases short and J 6 bases short, with 15 bases between. Germline lookup yields CDR1 LGHDT and CDR2 YNNKEL (reference sequence). The CDR3 loop is CASSHPRAISEQYF. DNA of the CDR3: TGTGCCAGCAGCCACCCCCGAGCTATCTCCGAGCAGTACTTC.

The chain joins TRBV27 to TRBJ1-2, with D possibly matching TRBD1 (6 bases). The CDR3 totals 17 residues. The V end lost 4 bases, the J end lost 1 base, and 19 bases lay between the germline ends. Germline-derived CDR1 and CDR2 are MNHEY and SMNVEV (reference sequence). In DNA form, the CDR3 reads TGTGCCAGCAGTTGGGGGCCGGGACAAGGGAATAACTATGGCTACACCTTC. Its translation: CASSWGPGQGNNYGYTF.

The V call is TRBV11-2, the J call TRBJ2-5; no definite D call. V was cut by 0 bases and J by 4 bases, with 3 bases left in between. Germline V gene lookup returns CDR1 SGHAT and CDR2 FQNNGV. This CDR3 is built from 12 residues. In DNA form, the CDR3 reads TGTGCCAGCAGCTTAGAGGGAGAGACCCAGTACTTC. Amino acids: CASSLEGETQYF.

The chain carries TRBV6-1 and TRBJ1-5; D is unresolved. V was cut by 5 bases and J by 9 bases, with 17 bases left in between. The CDR3 runs to 14 residues. CDR1 and CDR2 (germline): MNHNS, SASEGT. The CDR3 DNA is TGTGCCAGCAGTTCATGGACGGAGGCTTCGCCCCAGCATTTT. This sequence encodes CASSSWTEASPQHF.

This chain links TRBV6-6 with TRBJ2-3; 13 bases agree with TRBD2. Germline trimming cut 6 bases from V and 5 bases from J; bases unmatched to any gene: 5. The CDR3 has 15 amino acids. CDR1 is MNHNY and CDR2 is SVGAGI in the germline V gene (reference sequence). Here the CDR3 reads CASSGLAGEIDTQYF. The CDR3 region has the DNA TGTGCCAGCAGCGGACTAGCGGGAGAAATAGATACGCAGTATTTT.

The chain links TRBV6-1 to TRBJ2-4; D remains ambiguous. Germline values: CDR1 MNHNS, CDR2 SASEGT. There are 17 residues in the CDR3. Trimming shortened V by 6 bases and J by 6 bases, and 24 bases separated the two germline ends. The DNA of the CDR3 is TGTGCCAGCAGCGACGTTATCGGTCCTTTTCCCAGAAACATTCAGTACTTC. This encodes CASSDVIGPFPRNIQYF.

Of note for this clonotype: A read error may account for a junction end that differs from germline. V is TRBV9 and J is TRBJ1-4; D unclear. CDR1 is SGDLS, CDR2 YYNGEE, per germline. The CDR3 runs 14 residues. The CDR3 reads CASSVEGRGEKLFF. CDR3 in DNA: TGTGCCAGTAGCGTAGAAGGGCGAGGTGAAAAACTGTTTTTT.

This clonotype is a singleton in its sample. The chain has TRBV7-9 and TRBJ2-3; 14 nucleotides align to TRBD2. Germline-derived CDR1 and CDR2 are SEHNR and FQNEAQ (reference sequence). The CDR3 has 16 residues. V shed 4 bases, J shed 5 bases, and the junction held 5 bases outside the gene matches. The CDR3 nucleotides read TGTGCCAGCAGCTCGACTAGCGGGAGGGATGAAGATACGCAGTATTTT. Encoded protein: CASSSTSGRDEDTQYF. The full variable domain, its missing parts supplied by reference TRBV7-9 and TRBJ2-3, is DTGVSQNPRHKITKRGQNVTFRCDPISEHNRLYWYRQTLGQGPEFLTYFQNEAQLEKSRLLSDRFSAERPKGSFSTLEIQRTEQGDSAMYLCASSSTSGRDEDTQYFGPGTRLTVL.

This rearrangement joins TRBV10-3 to TRBJ1-1; D ambiguous. The CDR3 loop spans 13 amino acids. V was shortened by 3 bases and J by 1 base, with 6 bases between the two germline ends. In germline, CDR1 is ENHRY, CDR2 SYGVKD. DNA of the CDR3: TGTGCCATCAGTGAATTCGGGAACACTGAAGCTTTCTTT. Amino acids: CAISEFGNTEAFF.